This T cell receptor (beta chain) comes out of a study of patients and donors after allogeneic stem cell transplantation. This CDR3 has 14 amino acids. Germline V gene lookup returns CDR1 LNHDA and CDR2 SQIVND (reference sequence). Trimming took 8 bases from V and 7 from J, leaving 18 bases between them. TCRdb analysed the RT-PCR reads with MiXCR anew, one entry per CDR3 protein. The sample yields roughly 200,000 distinct CDR3 sequences, more than 35% seen once. The gene calls are TRBV19 and TRBJ2-1; D may be TRBD2 (7 bases). The sequenced material came from blood, either unsorted or a sorted T cell fraction (not recorded which). This clonotype was sampled from a human donor who was either an allogeneic HSCT recipient or a stem cell or donor lymphocyte infusion donor (not recorded which). It is not recorded whose cells these are; they may come from a transplant donor. In DNA, the CDR3 is TGTGCCAGTTCGCGGGGGCGCAAAGTTAATGAGCAGTTCTTC. Translating it yields CASSRGRKVNEQFF.